This TCR beta chain was identified in a study of T cell changes during pregnancy in multiple sclerosis. Using immunoSEQ multiplex PCR, the repertoire was profiled, and TCRdb retains in-frame clones only, with some absent. This sample has about 59,000 clones, with just under 90% found just once. The sequenced sample was peripheral blood, obtained in the first trimester of pregnancy. The clonotype was recovered from a female donor in good health, enrolled as a control in a pregnancy study.

In nucleotides, the CDR3 is TGTGCCATCAGTGAGTCGGGGATCGTACAGGGAGCAGATACGCAGTATTTT. Encoded protein: CAISESGIVQGADTQYF. The chain couples TRBV10-3 to TRBJ2-3; D possibly corresponds to TRBD1 (6 bases). Germline CDR1 ENHRY, CDR2 SYGVKD. V was trimmed by 0 bases and J by 4 bases, leaving 17 bases between them. The CDR3 consists of 17 residues.